The clone carrying this TCR beta chain was recorded many times. The data derive from a study of spatial heterogeneity in lung cancer. Study in general: Each time, sequencing found more beta-chain sequences than alpha-chain sequences. More than eight raw reads, on average, carried each unique TCR and UMI combination.

One entry per CDR3 protein, called by TCRdb with MiXCR from the 5' RACE reads. This sample has fewer than 45,000 distinct CDR3 sequences, with almost 7% found just once. The V gene's germline CDR1 is SGHRS and CDR2 YFSETQ. V dropped 0 bases and J dropped 0 bases, with 10 bases sitting between them. The CDR3 has 15 residues. Noted time point: sample taken at primary tumor resection. Tumor, nontumor lung or frozen PBMC supplied whole RNA that was sequenced unsorted. The V gene is TRBV5-1, the J gene TRBJ2-7; D is undetermined. The origin of this receptor is a female donor with early-stage non-small cell lung cancer. The material sequenced was PBMCs, taken at surgery. The DNA for the CDR3 is TGCGCCAGCAGCTTGGAGGGCGTCAGCTCCTACGAGCAGTACTTC. Its translation is CASSLEGVSSYEQYF.